This TCR beta chain emerged from a study of blood T cell repertoires in COVID-19. Measured with immunoSEQ multiplex PCR; TCRdb has only the in-frame clones, and not every one. Of about 50,000 clones listed, about 83% were seen once; the top ten hold around 6.6%. Trimming shortened V by 1 base and J by 0 bases, and 7 bases separated the two germline ends. From germline, CDR1 is SGHRS and CDR2 YFSETQ. The CDR3 is 14 amino acids. Sequenced: peripheral blood. This chain joins TRBV5-1 and TRBJ1-1; D remains unclear. This receptor was obtained from a man between 65 and 80 years old with active COVID-19. The CDR3 sequence is CASSLTEMNTEAFF. In nucleotides, the CDR3 is TGCGCCAGCAGCTTGACAGAGATGAACACTGAAGCTTTCTTT.